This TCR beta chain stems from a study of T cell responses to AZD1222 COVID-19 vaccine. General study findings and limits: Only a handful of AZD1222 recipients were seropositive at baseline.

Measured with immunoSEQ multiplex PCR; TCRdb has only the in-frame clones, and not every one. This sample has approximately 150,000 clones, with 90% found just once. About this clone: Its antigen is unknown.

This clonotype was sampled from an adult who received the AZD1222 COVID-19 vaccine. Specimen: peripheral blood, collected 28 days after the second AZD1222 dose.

The CDR3 nucleotides read TGTGCCAGCAGCCAAGAATTCGTCAATCAGCCCCAGCATTTT. Its protein is CASSQEFVNQPQHF. V gene TRBV3-1 (or the pseudogene TRBV3-2) combines with J gene TRBJ1-5; D unresolved. Trimming removed 0 bases at V and 3 bases at J, with 6 bases between. This CDR3 spans 14 amino acids. Germline-derived CDR1 and CDR2 are LGHDT and YNNKEL (reference sequence).